This T cell receptor (beta chain) was captured in a study of blood T cell repertoires in COVID-19. Study context: Samples of COVID-19 (acute and convalescent) were obtained from the United States, Italy and Spain. T cells, B-cell-depleted T cells, or PBMCs provided the cDNA or gDNA that served as material.

The CDR3 extends over 14 amino acids. CDR1 MGHRA and CDR2 YSYEKL come from the germline V gene. The germline V and J ends were trimmed by 6 bases and 2 bases, with 13 bases remaining between them. In the study's own analysis: Quantification of nucleated cells was approximated via reference gene primer amplification. Method: immunoSEQ multiplex PCR; TCRdb's copy keeps in-frame clones and lacks some. V and J calls and clone size are as listed in that table; D and trimming were resolved from the DNA. The data show approximately 230,000 clones, with more than 80% seen just once and about 2.2% held by the top ten.

The chain combines TRBV4-1 with TRBJ1-1, with D possibly TRBD1 on 6 matching bases. The clonotype comes from a man aged 25 to 45 who had recovered from COVID-19. Specimen: peripheral blood. CDR3 loop: CASRVDRPNTEAFF. The CDR3 coding sequence is TGCGCCAGCAGAGTCGACAGGCCTAACACTGAAGCTTTCTTT.